Listed here is a single TCR beta chain. The CDR3 totals 11 residues. Between the trimmed V and J ends, which lost 6 bases and 5 bases, there was a span of 5 bases. Germline lookup yields CDR1 ENHRY and CDR2 SYGVKD. This sample stems from a study of T cell responses to AZD1222 COVID-19 vaccine. TCRdb keeps only in-frame clones here, not all; method: immunoSEQ multiplex PCR. The sample has around 130,000 clones, about 88% seen once; the top ten hold approximately 2.8%. The receptor was isolated from an adult who received the AZD1222 COVID-19 vaccine. The J gene is TRBJ2-1, the V gene TRBV10-3; D may be TRBD1 (5 bases). The sample in question was peripheral blood, obtained 28 days after the second AZD1222 dose. The CDR3 nucleotides are TGTGCCATCAGACAGGACAATGAGCAGTTCTTC. This gives the protein CAIRQDNEQFF.